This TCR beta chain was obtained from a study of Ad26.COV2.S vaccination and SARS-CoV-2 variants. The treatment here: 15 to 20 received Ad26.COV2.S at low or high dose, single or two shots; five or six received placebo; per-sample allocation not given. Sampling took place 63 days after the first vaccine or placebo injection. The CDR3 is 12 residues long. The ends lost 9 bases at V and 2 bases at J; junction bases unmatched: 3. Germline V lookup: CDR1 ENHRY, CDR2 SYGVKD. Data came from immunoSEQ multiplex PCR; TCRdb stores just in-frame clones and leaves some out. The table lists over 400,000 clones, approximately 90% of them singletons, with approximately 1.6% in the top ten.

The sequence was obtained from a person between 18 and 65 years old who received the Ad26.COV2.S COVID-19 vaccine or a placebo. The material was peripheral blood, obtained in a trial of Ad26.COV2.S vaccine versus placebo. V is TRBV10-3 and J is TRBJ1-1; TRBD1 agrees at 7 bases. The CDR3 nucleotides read TGTGCCATGGGGACAGTTAACACTGAAGCTTTCTTT. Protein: CAMGTVNTEAFF.